This TCR beta chain was sequenced in a study of T cell responses to AZD1222 COVID-19 vaccine (dated by TCRdb to the early 2020s). With respect to the entire study: AZD1222 recipients given second doses at about 4 weeks or at about 12 weeks were pooled, since spike-specific TCR depth and breadth were not found to differ between the two schedules. Enrollment into the trials was organized by age into subgroups of 18-55, 56-69 and 70-plus years, and those subgroups contained around 150, 28 and 57 TCR-sequenced participants, respectively. TCR sequencing was performed for roughly 250 trial participants, of whom 200 to 220 were given two doses of AZD1222 and around 25 were given two doses of MenACWY control vaccine.

Broader findings and caveats from the paper: In the small 56-69-year group, the increase in depth fell short of significance, most likely because of low power. Nearly half of unique spike-specific TCRs reportedly recognized epitopes outside regions mutated in the B.1.351 and B.1.1.7 variants. Spike-specific TCR breadth and depth rose significantly after two AZD1222 doses compared with day 0 and with MenACWY recipients. Conclusions about previously exposed vaccinees were limited because only six or seven AZD1222 recipients were SARS-CoV-2 seropositive at baseline. Vaccine-associated CD4 TCRs spanned the whole spike protein, with dominant responses in regions 160-218 and 743-854. Most participants were white British and females outnumbered males, and the authors suggested that clonal diversity may have been underestimated. Because no samples from the day 14 peak response were available, repertoires could be characterized only after the peak T cell response.

The CDR3 regions of human TCRbeta chains were analyzed by immunosequencing. As for the authors' bioinformatics: TCRs in the repertoires were compared against a reference library of SARS-CoV-2-specific TCRs that had been generated with the MIRA antigen-specificity platform. Breadth was defined as the fraction of unique TCRs that were SARS-CoV-2-associated. Depth was defined as the fraction of total T cells that were SARS-CoV-2-associated. Using the MIRA data, every spike-specific TCR was mapped to the spike region that the TCR reacted to and assigned to either a CD4 or a CD8 class. Log10-transformed breadth and depth values were compared by one-way ANOVA with Sidak's multiple comparisons tests. This immuneACCESS table, as held by TCRdb, lists in-frame sequences with V and J called but not all clones. Of the missing ones, under half trace to an unresolved V gene in checked studies; the others have no known cause. The V and J calls and clone size were taken over from that table, and D and trimming were inferred from the DNA. This sample has approximately 150,000 clones in its table, and roughly 90% of those were observed once. 1.1% to 1.5% of the sample lies in the top ten.

Concerning this clone itself: The antigen it binds to is not known. Within one base of it there is no much larger clone, and no base qualities were kept.

Taken with the paper, the label for time point translates to: baseline before first vaccination. Vaccinee samples were obtained from the UK trials COV001 and COV002, which included a single-blind randomized controlled phase 2/3 trial of AZD1222 (ChAdOx1 nCoV-19) in healthy adults. Trial participant PBMC samples were collected at day 0 and day 28 after the second dose for TCRbeta chain sequencing. Its CDR3 holds 13 amino acids, cysteine through phenylalanine. The sequence is cut down to CDR3 DNA, 39 bases in frame from base 1. V was cut back by 0 bases and J by 4 bases, leaving a gap of 7 bases between them. The germline V gene (reference sequence) provides CDR1 SGHNT and CDR2 YYREEE.

This clonotype originated in an adult in good health. The input for sequencing was peripheral blood, taken on day 0 of AZD1222 vaccination. The rearranged segments are TRBV5-4 and TRBJ1-1; the best D guess is TRBD1, with 5 bases matching. The CDR3 here reads CASSLEQVTEAFF. The nucleotide sequence is TGTGCCAGCAGCTTGGAACAGGTCACTGAAGCTTTCTTT. Supplemented by the reference TRBV5-4 and TRBJ1-1 proteins around the CDR3, the complete variable domain is ETGVTQSPTHLIKTRGQQVTLRCSSQSGHNTVSWYQQALGQGPQFIFQYYREEENGRGNFPPRFSGLQFPNYSSELNVNALELDDSALYLCASSLEQVTEAFFGQGTRLTVV.